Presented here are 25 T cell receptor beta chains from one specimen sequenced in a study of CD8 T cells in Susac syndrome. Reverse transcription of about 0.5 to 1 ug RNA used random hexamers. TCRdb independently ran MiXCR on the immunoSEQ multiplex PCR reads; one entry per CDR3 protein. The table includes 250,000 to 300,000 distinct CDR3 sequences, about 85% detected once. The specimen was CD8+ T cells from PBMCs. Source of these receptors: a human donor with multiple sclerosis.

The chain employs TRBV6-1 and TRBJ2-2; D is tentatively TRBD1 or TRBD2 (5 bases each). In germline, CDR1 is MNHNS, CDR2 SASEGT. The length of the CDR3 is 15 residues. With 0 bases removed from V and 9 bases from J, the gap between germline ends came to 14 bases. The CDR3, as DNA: TGTGCCAGCAGTGAAGCCGGGGCAGCAAGGAGGGAGCTGTTTTTT. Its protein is CASSEAGAARRELFF.

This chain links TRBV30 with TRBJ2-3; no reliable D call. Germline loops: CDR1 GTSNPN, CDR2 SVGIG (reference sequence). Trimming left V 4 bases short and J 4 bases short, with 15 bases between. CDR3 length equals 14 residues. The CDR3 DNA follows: TGTGCCTGGATCCCTAAAGGAGTGGCAGATACGCAGTATTTT. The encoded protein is CAWIPKGVADTQYF.

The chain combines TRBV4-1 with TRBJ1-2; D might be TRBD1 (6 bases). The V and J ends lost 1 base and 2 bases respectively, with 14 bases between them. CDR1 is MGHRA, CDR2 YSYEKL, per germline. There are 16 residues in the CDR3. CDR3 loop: CASSQVGGPANYGYTF. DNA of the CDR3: TGCGCCAGCAGCCAAGTTGGGGGCCCGGCCAACTATGGCTACACCTTC.

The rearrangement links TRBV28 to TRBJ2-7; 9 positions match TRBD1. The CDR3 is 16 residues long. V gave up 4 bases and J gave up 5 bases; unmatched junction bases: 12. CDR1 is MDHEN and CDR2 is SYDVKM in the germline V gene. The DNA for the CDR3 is TGTGCCAGCAGTTCCCTAACACAGGGGGCGTGGGACGAGCAGTACTTC. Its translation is CASSSLTQGAWDEQYF.

Here the CDR3 DNA reads TGTGCCAGCAGCTTAGCACGGTCCGAAGCTTTCTTT. This gives the protein CASSLARSEAFF. J is TRBJ1-1 and V is TRBV7-9; D is ambiguous. Germline CDR1 reads SEHNR; CDR2 reads FQNEAQ (reference sequence). V was clipped by 0 bases and J by 8 bases, with 7 bases between them. This CDR3 spans 12 amino acids.

In DNA form, the CDR3 reads TGCGCCAGCAAGGAGGGACACAATCAGCCCCAGCATTTT. Amino acid sequence: CASKEGHNQPQHF. This chain links TRBV5-1 with TRBJ1-5; weak D call: TRBD1 (6 bases). Deletions cut 6 bases from V and 3 bases from J, with 10 bases between. The CDR3 loop spans 13 amino acids. Per the germline V gene, CDR1 is SGHRS and CDR2 is YFSETQ.

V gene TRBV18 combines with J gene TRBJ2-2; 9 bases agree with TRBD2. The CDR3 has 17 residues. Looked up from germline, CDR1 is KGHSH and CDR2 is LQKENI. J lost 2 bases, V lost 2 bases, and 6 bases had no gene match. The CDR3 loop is CASSPEEREDNTGELFF. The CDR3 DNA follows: TGTGCCAGCTCACCAGAGGAGCGGGAGGATAACACCGGGGAGCTGTTTTTT.

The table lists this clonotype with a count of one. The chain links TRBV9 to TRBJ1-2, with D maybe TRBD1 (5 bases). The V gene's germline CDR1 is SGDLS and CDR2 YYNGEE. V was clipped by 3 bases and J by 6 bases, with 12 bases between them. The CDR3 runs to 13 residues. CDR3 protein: CASSAFGGDGYTF. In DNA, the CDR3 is TGTGCCAGCAGCGCTTTTGGAGGGGATGGCTACACCTTC.

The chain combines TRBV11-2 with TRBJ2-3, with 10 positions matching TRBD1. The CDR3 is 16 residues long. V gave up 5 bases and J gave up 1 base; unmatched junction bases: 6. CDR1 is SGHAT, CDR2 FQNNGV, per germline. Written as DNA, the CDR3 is TGTGCCAGCAGCATAGCCGGGACAGGGGGCACAGATACGCAGTATTTT. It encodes CASSIAGTGGTDTQYF.

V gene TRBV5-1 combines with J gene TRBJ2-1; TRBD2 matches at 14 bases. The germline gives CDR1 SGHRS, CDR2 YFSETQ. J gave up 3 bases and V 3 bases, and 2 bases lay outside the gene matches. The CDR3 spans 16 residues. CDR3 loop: CASSWGLAGDYNEQFF. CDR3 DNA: TGCGCCAGCAGCTGGGGACTAGCGGGAGACTACAATGAGCAGTTCTTC.

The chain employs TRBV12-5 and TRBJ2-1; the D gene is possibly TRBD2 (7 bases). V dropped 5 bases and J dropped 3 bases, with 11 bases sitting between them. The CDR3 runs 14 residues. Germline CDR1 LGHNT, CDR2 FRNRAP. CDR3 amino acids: CASGRGGLYNEQFF. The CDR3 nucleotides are TGTGCTAGTGGTAGGGGGGGGCTCTACAATGAGCAGTTCTTC.

CDR3 in amino acids: CASSIGTPGQGTTQTFTEAFF. The CDR3, as DNA: TGTGCCAGTAGTATAGGAACACCCGGACAGGGCACAACCCAGACCTTCACTGAAGCTTTCTTT. This chain connects TRBV19 to TRBJ1-1, with TRBD1 identical over 8 bases. This CDR3 comprises 21 residues. Germline CDR1 reads LNHDA; CDR2 reads SQIVND (reference sequence). The trim removed 1 base at V and 4 bases at J, leaving 23 bases unmatched.

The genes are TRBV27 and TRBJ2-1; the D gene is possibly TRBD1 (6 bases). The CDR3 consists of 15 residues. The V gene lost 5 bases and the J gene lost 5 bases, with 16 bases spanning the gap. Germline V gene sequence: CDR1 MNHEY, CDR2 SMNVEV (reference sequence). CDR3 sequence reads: CASSPARTDDNEQFF. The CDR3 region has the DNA TGTGCCAGCAGTCCGGCACGGACAGATGACAATGAGCAGTTCTTC.

The CDR3 region has the DNA TGTGCCAGCAGTTGGGTGGACAGTGAAACCTACAATGAGCAGTTCTTC. Translation: CASSWVDSETYNEQFF. V gene TRBV28 combines with J gene TRBJ2-1; TRBD1 is a possible D gene (6 bases). The CDR3 contains 16 residues. Trimming stripped 4 bases from V and 2 bases from J, with 15 bases between. CDR1 and CDR2 (germline): MDHEN, SYDVKM.

CDR3 in amino acids: CSARESKRPYEQYF. The CDR3 DNA is TGCAGTGCTAGAGAAAGTAAGCGTCCCTACGAGCAGTACTTC. The chain employs TRBV20-1 and TRBJ2-7, with no clear D. The ends were cut back, 0 bases at V and 2 bases at J, with 11 bases in the middle. This CDR3 is built from 14 residues. Germline V gives CDR1 DFQATT, CDR2 SNEGSKA (reference sequence).

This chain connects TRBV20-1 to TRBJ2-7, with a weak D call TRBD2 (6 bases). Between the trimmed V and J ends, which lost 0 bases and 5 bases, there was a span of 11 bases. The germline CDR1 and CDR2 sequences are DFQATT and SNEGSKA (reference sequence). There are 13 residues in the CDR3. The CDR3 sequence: CSAREGGTHEQYF. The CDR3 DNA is TGCAGTGCTAGAGAGGGGGGAACCCACGAGCAGTACTTC.

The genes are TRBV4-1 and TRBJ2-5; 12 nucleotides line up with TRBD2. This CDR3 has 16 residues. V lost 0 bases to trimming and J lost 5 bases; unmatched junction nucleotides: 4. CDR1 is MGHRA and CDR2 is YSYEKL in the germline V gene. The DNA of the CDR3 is TGCGCCAGCAGCCAAGAGCCCGGACTAGCGGGGGAGACCCAGTACTTC. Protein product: CASSQEPGLAGETQYF.

The CDR3 spells CASSVDVTITEAFF. CDR3 nucleotide sequence: TGTGCCAGCAGCGTAGACGTCACCATCACTGAAGCTTTCTTT. The chain has TRBV9 and TRBJ1-1; no clear D. Per germline, CDR1 SGDLS and CDR2 YYNGEE. Trimming left V 0 bases short and J 4 bases short, with 10 bases between. The CDR3 has 14 residues.

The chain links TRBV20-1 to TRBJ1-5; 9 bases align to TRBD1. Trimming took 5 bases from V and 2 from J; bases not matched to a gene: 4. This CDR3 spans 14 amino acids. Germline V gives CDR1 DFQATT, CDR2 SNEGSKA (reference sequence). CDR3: CSARDRARNQPQHF. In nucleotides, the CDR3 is TGCAGTGCTCGGGACAGGGCCCGCAATCAGCCCCAGCATTTT.

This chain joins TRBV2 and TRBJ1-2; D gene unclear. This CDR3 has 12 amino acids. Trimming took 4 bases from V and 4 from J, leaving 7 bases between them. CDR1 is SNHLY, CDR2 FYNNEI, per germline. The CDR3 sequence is CASSVQSYGYTF. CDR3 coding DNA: TGTGCCAGCAGTGTACAGAGCTATGGCTACACCTTC.

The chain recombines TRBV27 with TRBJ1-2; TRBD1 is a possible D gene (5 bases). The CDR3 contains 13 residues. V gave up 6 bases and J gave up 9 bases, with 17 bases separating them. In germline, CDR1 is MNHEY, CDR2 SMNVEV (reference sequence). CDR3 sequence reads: CASSPSGRRSYTF. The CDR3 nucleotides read TGTGCCAGCAGCCCGTCGGGACGGAGAAGCTACACCTTC.

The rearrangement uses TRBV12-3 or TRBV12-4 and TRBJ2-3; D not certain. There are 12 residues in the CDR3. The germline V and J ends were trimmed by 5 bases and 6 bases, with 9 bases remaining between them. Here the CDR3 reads CASSPIGDTQYF. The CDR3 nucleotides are TGTGCCAGCAGTCCCATAGGCGATACGCAGTATTTT.

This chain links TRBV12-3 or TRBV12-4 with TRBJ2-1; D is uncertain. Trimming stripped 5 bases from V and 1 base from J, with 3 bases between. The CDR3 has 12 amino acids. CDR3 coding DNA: TGTGCCAGCAGTAGGTCCTACAATGAGCAGTTCTTC. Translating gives CASSRSYNEQFF.

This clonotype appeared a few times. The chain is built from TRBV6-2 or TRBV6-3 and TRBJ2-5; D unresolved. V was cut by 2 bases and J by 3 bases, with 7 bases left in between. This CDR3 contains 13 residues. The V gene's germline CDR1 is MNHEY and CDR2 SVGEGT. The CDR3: CASSYVAEETQYF. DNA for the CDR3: TGTGCCAGCAGTTACGTGGCAGAAGAGACCCAGTACTTC.

CDR3 sequence (DNA): TGTGCCAGCAGCCGGACAGCCACCTACGAGCAGTACTTC. This gives the protein CASSRTATYEQYF. The rearrangement links TRBV11-2 to TRBJ2-7; possible D gene TRBD1, 6 bases. There are 13 residues in the CDR3. Germline V CDR1 and CDR2: SGHAT, FQNNGV. Trimming left V 5 bases short and J 2 bases short, with 10 bases between.